This TCR beta chain was identified during a study of blood T cell repertoires in COVID-19. Study context: Italy, Spain and the United States were the sources of the convalescent and acute COVID-19 samples. T cells, B-cell-depleted T cells, or PBMCs provided the cDNA or gDNA that served as material.

The method was immunoSEQ multiplex PCR; TCRdb's version includes in-frame clones alone and lacks a portion of them. The table lists 200,000 to 300,000 clones, approximately 82% of them singletons, with over 2% in the top ten. This clone was seen repeatedly, ten times or more. Looked up from germline, CDR1 is SEHNR and CDR2 is FQNEAQ (reference sequence). The CDR3 sequence is 13 residues long. The J segment lost 5 bases and the V segment lost 4 bases, leaving 0 bases of the junction unmatched. The sequenced material came from peripheral blood. The clonotype was recovered from a man aged 40-50 years who had recovered from COVID-19. The V and J genes are TRBV7-9 and TRBJ1-1; 11 positions match TRBD1. The CDR3 nucleotides are TGTGCCAGCAGCTGGGACAGGGGGACTGAAGCTTTCTTT. This gives the protein CASSWDRGTEAFF.